The TCR beta chain under discussion was sequenced for a study of cytomegalovirus exposure and HLA in healthy donors. General observations from the study: The study found most TCR sequences rare, yet found some public TCRs in many donors.

In regard to this clone: Its matching antigen is unknown.

Repertoires were generated with immunoSEQ multiplex PCR, while TCRdb's copy carries only in-frame clones and drops some. The repertoire holds approximately 280,000 clones, with around 85% as singletons. The donors were in the roughly 130-subject validation cohort; that cohort was separate from the roughly 660-subject first cohort. The specimen sequenced was PBMCs. This clonotype originated in a young woman in good health and CMV-seronegative.

The CDR3 region is CASGPRGDTEAFF. The CDR3 DNA reads TGTGCCAGCGGCCCCAGGGGAGACACTGAAGCTTTCTTT. The chain uses TRBV27 and TRBJ1-1, with D perhaps matching TRBD1 (6 bases). The germline V gene has CDR1 MNHEY and CDR2 SMNVEV (reference sequence). This CDR3 is 13 amino acids long. Trimming shortened V by 8 bases and J by 3 bases, and 13 bases separated the two germline ends.